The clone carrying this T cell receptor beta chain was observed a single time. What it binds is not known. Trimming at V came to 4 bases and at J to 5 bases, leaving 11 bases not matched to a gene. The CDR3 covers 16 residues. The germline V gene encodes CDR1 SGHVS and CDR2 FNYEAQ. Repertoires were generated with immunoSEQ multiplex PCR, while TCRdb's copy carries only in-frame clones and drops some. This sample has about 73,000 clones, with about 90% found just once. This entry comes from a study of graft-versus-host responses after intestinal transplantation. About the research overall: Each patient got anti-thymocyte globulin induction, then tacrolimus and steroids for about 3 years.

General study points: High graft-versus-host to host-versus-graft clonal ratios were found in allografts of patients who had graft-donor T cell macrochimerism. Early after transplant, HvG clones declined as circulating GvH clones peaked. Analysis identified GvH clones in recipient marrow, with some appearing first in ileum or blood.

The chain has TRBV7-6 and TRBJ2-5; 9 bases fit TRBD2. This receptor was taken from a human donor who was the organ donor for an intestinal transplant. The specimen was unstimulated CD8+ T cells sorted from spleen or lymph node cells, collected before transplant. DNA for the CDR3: TGTGCCAGCAGCTACTCAGCGGGGGGACCCAGGGAGACCCAGTACTTC. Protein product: CASSYSAGGPRETQYF.